The subject of this entry is one T cell receptor beta chain. The antigen remains undetermined. Time point defined: cycle 4 day 1 (C4D1), after six to seven weeks of nivolumab. In every patient, relapse followed autologous stem cell transplantation, while exposure to brentuximab vedotin differed. Sequencing was performed with immunoSEQ multiplex PCR; in TCRdb, only in-frame clones are kept and a portion is missing. The sample yields 40,000 to 65,000 clones, about 89% seen once. The data belong to a study of PD-1 blockade in classical Hodgkin lymphoma. Study in general: Patients were given intravenous nivolumab, 3 mg/kg, every 2 weeks. Findings and limits, study-wide: Diversity similar to that of newly diagnosed patients was seen at baseline in complete responders. Newly diagnosed patients reportedly trailed healthy donors in baseline TCR diversity.

The CDR3 spans 14 residues. CDR1 is SNHLY and CDR2 is FYNNEI in the germline V gene. V was trimmed by 6 bases and J by 4 bases, leaving 13 bases between them. The source was peripheral blood mononuclear cells (PBMCs), collected before the fourth cycle of nivolumab. The chain couples TRBV2 to TRBJ1-3, with D uncertain. The TCR sequence derives from a human donor with classical Hodgkin lymphoma. Written as DNA, the CDR3 is TGTGCCAGCAGATACAGTGCCTCGGGAAACACCATATATTTT. The encoded protein is CASRYSASGNTIYF.